One sample yielded the 5 T cell receptor beta chains listed below, sequenced in a study of T-cell memory formation after mild COVID-19. TCRdb re-analysed the 5' RACE reads in MiXCR, keeping a single row per CDR3 protein. The table lists about 260,000 distinct CDR3 sequences, roughly 17% of them singletons, with roughly a fifth in the top ten. Specimen: PBMCs or a T cell subset sorted from them (not recorded which). These receptors all come from a man aged 18 to 30 who had mild COVID-19 (a few samples of this study predate the infection). Cell type and time point are not known.

The V call is TRBV10-3, the J call TRBJ1-1; tentative D call: TRBD1 (5 bases). Germline V lookup: CDR1 ENHRY, CDR2 SYGVKD. This CDR3 comprises 14 residues. V dropped 6 bases and J dropped 0 bases, with 11 bases sitting between them. The CDR3 nucleotides are TGTGCCATCAGGATGACAGACATGAACACTGAAGCTTTCTTT. As protein: CAIRMTDMNTEAFF.

This clonotype appeared a few times. CDR3 nucleotides: TGTGCCAGCAGCTTAACGTTGGGGGATACGCAGTATTTT. Translated: CASSLTLGDTQYF. V is TRBV7-3 and J is TRBJ2-3; D is unclear. The CDR3 runs 13 residues. Trimming shortened V by 0 bases and J by 6 bases, and 7 bases separated the two germline ends. Germline CDR1 is SGHTA and CDR2 is FQGTGA. The full variable domain, its missing parts supplied by reference TRBV7-3 and TRBJ2-3, is GAGVSQTPSNKVTEKGKYVELRCDPISGHTALYWYRQSLGQGPEFLIYFQGTGAADDSGLPNDRFFAVRPEGSVSTLKIQRTERGDSAVYLCASSLTLGDTQYFGPGTRLTVL.

This clonotype showed up just a few times. The chain combines TRBV27 with TRBJ2-5; possibly TRBD1 or TRBD2 for D (6 bases each). The CDR3 is 15 residues long. Germline loops: CDR1 MNHEY, CDR2 SMNVEV (reference sequence). V was shortened by 10 bases and J by 1 base, with 19 bases between the two germline ends. The CDR3 reads CATRGWGAAQETQYF. CDR3 DNA: TGTGCCACCCGGGGCTGGGGGGCGGCCCAAGAGACCCAGTACTTC.

This clonotype appeared a few times. V and J are TRBV10-3 and TRBJ2-4, with a tentative D call TRBD1 (6 bases). The CDR3 runs 17 residues. Trimming cost V 3 bases and J 3 bases, with 18 bases left between them. Per the germline V gene, CDR1 is ENHRY and CDR2 is SYGVKD. CDR3 DNA sequence: TGTGCCATCAGTGACTCCCCTGGGACACTATACAAAAACATTCAGTACTTC. Translating it yields CAISDSPGTLYKNIQYF.

In this sample, this clonotype turned up many times. V gene TRBV7-2 combines with J gene TRBJ2-3; 7 bases are a match to TRBD2. V lost 1 base and J lost 4; bases outside the gene matches: 8. The CDR3 has 16 residues. CDR1 and CDR2 (germline): SGHTA, FQGNSA. The CDR3 coding sequence is TGTGCCAGCAGCTTAGTGGGGAGGACTAGGGCAGATACGCAGTATTTT. Translated: CASSLVGRTRADTQYF.